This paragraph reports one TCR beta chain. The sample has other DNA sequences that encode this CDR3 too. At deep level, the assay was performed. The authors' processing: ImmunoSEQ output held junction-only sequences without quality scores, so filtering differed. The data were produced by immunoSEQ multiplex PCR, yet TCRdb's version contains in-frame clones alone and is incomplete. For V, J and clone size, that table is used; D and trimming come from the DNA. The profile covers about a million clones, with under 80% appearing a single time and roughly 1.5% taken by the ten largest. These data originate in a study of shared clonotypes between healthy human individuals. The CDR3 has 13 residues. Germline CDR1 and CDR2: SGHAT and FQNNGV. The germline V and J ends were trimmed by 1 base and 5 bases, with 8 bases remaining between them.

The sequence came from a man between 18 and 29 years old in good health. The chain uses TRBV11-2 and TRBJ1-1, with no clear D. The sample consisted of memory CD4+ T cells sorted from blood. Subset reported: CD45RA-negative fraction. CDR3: CASSLVLGTEAFF. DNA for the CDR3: TGTGCCAGCAGCTTAGTCTTGGGGACTGAAGCTTTCTTT.